Listed below are T cell receptor beta chains from one sample, sequenced in a study of cytomegalovirus exposure and HLA in healthy donors. Clones were read by immunoSEQ multiplex PCR, and TCRdb kept only the in-frame ones, dropping some. This sample has fewer than 250,000 clones, with roughly 83% found just once. Sequencing input: PBMCs. The receptor set was obtained from a girl under 18 in good health and CMV-seronegative. The CDR3 runs from the conserved cysteine through the conserved F or W. A D gene is named only where the DNA matches it firmly. Size tells how often a clone was seen (once, few, many) or the class of an expanded clone, and some rows leave it out.

abundance,d_gene,v_gene,j_gene,CDR3aa,CDR3nt
NA,TRBD1,TRBV4-1,TRBJ1-3,CASSLRLISRTGDDSGNTIYF,TGCGCCAGCAGCCTACGACTAATATCCCGGACAGGCGATGACTCTGGAAACACCATATATTTT
NA,TRBD2,TRBV2,TRBJ2-5,CAGARAGGPKVEETQYF,TGTGCCGGTGCTCGCGCGGGAGGGCCAAAGGTGGAAGAGACCCAGTACTTC
NA,TRBD1,TRBV4-1,TRBJ1-1,CASRQTGGNEAFF,TGCGCCAGCAGGCAGACAGGGGGCAACGAAGCTTTCTTT
NA,TRBD2,TRBV6-4,TRBJ2-3,CASSAEGLAGSDTQYF,TGTGCCAGCAGTGCGGAGGGACTAGCGGGATCAGATACGCAGTATTTT
NA,NA,TRBV15,TRBJ1-1,CATSSTPGHGEAFF,TGTGCCACCAGCAGTACGCCGGGACATGGTGAAGCTTTCTTT
NA,NA,TRBV19,TRBJ2-1,CASSMGASGEQFF,TGTGCCAGTAGTATGGGCGCCTCTGGTGAGCAGTTCTTC
NA,NA,TRBV4-1,TRBJ2-7,CASSLAGGSSYEQYF,TGCGCCAGCAGCCTCGCCGGGGGTAGCTCCTACGAGCAGTACTTC
NA,NA,TRBV12-2,TRBJ2-7,CARHTRVRYEQYF,TGTGCAAGGCATACTAGGGTTCGCTACGAGCAGTACTTC
NA,TRBD1,TRBV7-8,TRBJ1-2,CASSKQGFYGYTF,TGTGCCAGCAGCAAACAGGGGTTTTATGGCTACACCTTC
NA,TRBD2,TRBV5-1,TRBJ2-1,CASSLGLAGQSTENEQFF,TGCGCCAGCAGCTTGGGACTAGCGGGTCAATCAACGGAGAATGAGCAGTTCTTC
NA,NA,TRBV18,TRBJ1-2,CASSPAGALNYGYTF,TGTGCCAGCTCACCGGCGGGGGCCCTAAACTATGGCTACACCTTC
NA,TRBD1,TRBV6-1,TRBJ1-5,CASRTGTGNQPQHF,TGTGCCAGCAGGACGGGGACAGGAAATCAGCCCCAGCATTTT
NA,TRBD2,TRBV5-6,TRBJ2-2,CASSRHGIAGEGTGELFF,TGTGCCAGCAGCAGACATGGGATAGCGGGAGAGGGCACCGGGGAGCTGTTTTTT
once,TRBD1,TRBV30,TRBJ1-2,CAWAGGPYGYTF,TGTGCCTGGGCAGGGGGCCCCTATGGCTACACCTTC
NA,NA,TRBV5-5,TRBJ1-1,CASSLVRTAMNTEAFF,TGTGCCAGCAGCTTGGTCCGGACAGCCATGAACACTGAAGCTTTCTTT
once,NA,TRBV9,TRBJ2-6,CASSVGAGGFYSVLTF,TGTGCCAGCAGCGTAGGAGCCGGAGGATTTTATAGCGTCCTGACTTTC
NA,NA,TRBV30,TRBJ1-6,CAWSGQGNSPLHF,TGTGCCTGGAGTGGGCAGGGGAATTCACCCCTCCACTTT
NA,NA,TRBV28,TRBJ1-5,CASSFRGGPQHF,TGTGCCAGCAGTTTCCGGGGGGGGCCCCAGCATTTT
once,NA,TRBV27,TRBJ1-1,CASSPQKFTEAFF,TGTGCCAGCAGTCCCCAGAAATTCACTGAAGCTTTCTTT
NA,NA,TRBV18,TRBJ1-2,CASSPTGSLNYGYTF,TGTGCCAGCTCACCAACAGGGTCTCTTAACTATGGCTACACCTTC
few,NA,TRBV4-1,TRBJ2-5,CASSQESPYSVETQYF,TGCGCCAGCAGCCAAGAAAGTCCCTATAGCGTCGAGACCCAGTACTTC
NA,NA,TRBV2,TRBJ2-7,CASSPRQQLSYEQYF,TGTGCCAGCAGTCCCCGACAGCAACTCTCCTACGAGCAGTACTTC
NA,NA,TRBV7-9,TRBJ1-1,CASSFPFTEAFF,TGTGCCAGCAGCTTCCCCTTCACTGAAGCTTTCTTT
NA,NA,TRBV7-8,TRBJ1-2,CASSLLGEFEGTNGYTF,TGTGCCAGCAGCTTATTAGGGGAATTTGAGGGGACAAATGGCTACACCTTC
once,NA,TRBV28,TRBJ2-7,CASSRGSSQSGEQYF,TGTGCCAGCAGTCGGGGGTCTTCGCAGTCCGGCGAGCAGTACTTC
NA,NA,TRBV27,TRBJ1-2,CASSLSAGILNYGYTF,TGTGCCAGCAGTTTATCGGCGGGGATCTTGAACTATGGCTACACCTTC
NA,TRBD1,TRBV5-1,TRBJ1-2,CASSLVGQGATNYGYTF,TGCGCCAGCAGCTTGGTTGGACAGGGGGCGACTAACTATGGCTACACCTTC
NA,TRBD1,TRBV4-2,TRBJ1-1,CASSRRTGEATEAFF,TGTGCCAGCAGCCGTCGGACAGGGGAGGCCACTGAAGCTTTCTTT
NA,TRBD1,TRBV5-1,TRBJ1-1,CASSLAGTGLLNTEAFF,TGCGCCAGCAGCTTGGCGGGGACAGGGCTATTGAACACTGAAGCTTTCTTT
few,NA,TRBV5-1,TRBJ1-4,CASSLGGQRNEKLFF,TGCGCCAGCAGCTTGGGAGGGCAGCGTAATGAAAAACTGTTTTTT
NA,TRBD1,TRBV2,TRBJ1-2,CASRVVPGQGSGGYTF,TGTGCCAGCAGGGTAGTCCCGGGACAGGGATCTGGTGGCTACACCTTC
NA,TRBD1,TRBV27,TRBJ2-1,CASSLRTGGQFF,TGTGCCAGCAGTCTAAGGACAGGGGGGCAGTTCTTC
NA,NA,TRBV9,TRBJ2-2,CASSVATGQGGITTTGELFF,TGTGCCAGCAGCGTAGCTACGGGGCAGGGGGGAATCACCACCACCGGGGAGCTGTTTTTT
NA,NA,TRBV2,TRBJ2-3,CASSEARAVTDTQYF,TGTGCCAGCAGTGAAGCGCGAGCGGTCACAGATACGCAGTATTTT
NA,NA,TRBV7-3,TRBJ2-3,CASSLSRADTQYF,TGTGCCAGCAGCTTAAGCAGGGCAGATACGCAGTATTTT
NA,NA,TRBV2,TRBJ1-3,CASSFQGPTRGTSGNTIYF,TGTGCCAGCAGTTTTCAGGGGCCAACTCGCGGCACTTCTGGAAACACCATATATTTT
few,NA,TRBV4-3,TRBJ1-1,CASSHDEGGVGTEAFF,TGCGCCAGCAGCCATGACGAGGGCGGGGTTGGCACTGAAGCTTTCTTT
NA,NA,TRBV30,TRBJ2-1,CAWGGHRMGNEQFF,TGTGCCTGGGGCGGACACCGAATGGGGAATGAGCAGTTCTTC
NA,TRBD1,TRBV28,TRBJ2-7,CASYPGGSGYEQYF,TGTGCCAGCTACCCAGGGGGATCAGGTTACGAGCAGTACTTC
NA,TRBD2,TRBV7-8,TRBJ2-1,CASSLDSGGPSEQFF,TGTGCCAGCAGCTTAGATTCGGGAGGGCCTAGTGAGCAGTTCTTC
NA,TRBD1,TRBV30,TRBJ1-5,CALKQGGQPQHF,TGTGCCTTAAAGCAGGGGGGTCAGCCCCAGCATTTT
NA,NA,TRBV6-6,TRBJ2-6,CASSYGQVSGANVLTF,TGTGCCAGCAGTTACGGCCAGGTCTCTGGGGCCAACGTCCTGACTTTC
NA,NA,TRBV10-3,TRBJ1-2,CAISPSGPKTYGYTF,TGTGCCATCAGTCCTTCCGGTCCGAAAACCTATGGCTACACCTTC
once,NA,TRBV7-9,TRBJ2-2,CASSFDSTGELFF,TGTGCCAGCAGCTTCGACAGCACCGGGGAGCTGTTTTTT
NA,NA,TRBV21-1,TRBJ1-1,CASSKSIQKSRLNTEAFF,TGTGCCAGCAGCAAATCAATCCAAAAGAGCCGTTTGAACACTGAAGCTTTCTTT
NA,TRBD2,TRBV27,TRBJ2-2,CASSLASGSVTGELFF,TGTGCCAGCAGTTTAGCTAGCGGGAGTGTAACCGGGGAGCTGTTTTTT
NA,NA,TRBV23-1,TRBJ2-7,CAPRCGQGFVEQYF,TGCGCCCCTAGATGCGGGCAGGGGTTCGTCGAGCAGTACTTC
NA,TRBD1,TRBV7-8,TRBJ2-7,CASSDRVEKYEQYF,TGTGCCAGCAGCGACAGGGTGGAGAAATACGAGCAGTACTTC
NA,NA,TRBV7-8,TRBJ2-7,CASSLEIGTGTYEQYF,TGTGCCAGCAGCTTAGAGATCGGTACAGGTACTTACGAGCAGTACTTC
NA,NA,TRBV23-1,TRBJ1-1,CASSPHPRPKGEGPKPMNTEAFF,TGCGCCAGCAGTCCTCATCCCCGACCGAAGGGGGAGGGGCCGAAACCGATGAACACTGAAGCTTTCTTT
NA,TRBD1,TRBV28,TRBJ2-1,CASGEGDRDFHEQFF,TGTGCCAGCGGGGAAGGGGACAGGGATTTCCATGAGCAGTTCTTC